This entry concerns a single TCR beta chain. Its antigen is not known. The germline CDR1 and CDR2 sequences are SGHVS and FQNEAQ. J gave up 7 bases and V 4 bases, and 8 bases lay outside the gene matches. The CDR3 loop spans 16 amino acids. The entry originates in a study of shared clonotypes between healthy human individuals. Positively selected for CCR7, the CD45RO-negative cells used as naive CD8 cells excluded terminally differentiated effector memory CD45RA+ cells. Here immunoSEQ multiplex PCR was the method, and the copy in TCRdb shows in-frame clones only, minus some. Among 560,000 or so clones listed, approximately 96% were seen once. Points from the study as a whole: Generation probability values for non-shared clonotypes were lower than those for clonotypes shared by all four donors.

The receptor's source is a woman aged 25 to 45 in good health. Sequencing input: naive CD8+ T cells sorted from blood. The chain links TRBV7-8 to TRBJ2-1; TRBD2 agrees at 12 bases. The CDR3 DNA reads TGTGCCAGCAGCTCCGGGACTAGCGGGCCGGGGAATGAGCAGTTCTTC. Its protein product is CASSSGTSGPGNEQFF. The variable domain in full, with the rest retrieved from reference TRBV7-8 and TRBJ2-1, is GAGVSQSPRYKVAKRGQDVALRCDPISGHVSLFWYQQALGQGPEFLTYFQNEAQLDKSGLPSDRFFAERPEGSVSTLKIQRTQQEDSAVYLCASSSGTSGPGNEQFFGPGTRLTVL.